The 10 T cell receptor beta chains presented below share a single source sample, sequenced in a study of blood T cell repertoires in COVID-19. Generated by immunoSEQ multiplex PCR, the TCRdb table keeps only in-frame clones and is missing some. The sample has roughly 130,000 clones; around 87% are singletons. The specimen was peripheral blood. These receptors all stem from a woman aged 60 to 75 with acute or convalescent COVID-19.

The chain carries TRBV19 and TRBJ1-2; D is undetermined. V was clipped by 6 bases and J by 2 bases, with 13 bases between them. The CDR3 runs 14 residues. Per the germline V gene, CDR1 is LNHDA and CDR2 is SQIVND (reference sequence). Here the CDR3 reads CASSQLPLNYGYTF. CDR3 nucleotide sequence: TGTGCCAGTAGCCAACTCCCCCTGAACTATGGCTACACCTTC.

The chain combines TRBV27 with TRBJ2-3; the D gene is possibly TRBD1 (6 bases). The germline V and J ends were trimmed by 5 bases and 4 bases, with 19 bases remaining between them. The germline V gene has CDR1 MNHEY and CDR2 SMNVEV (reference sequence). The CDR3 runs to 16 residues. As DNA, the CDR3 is TGTGCCAGCAGTCCGATATTACAGGGAAGGGCAGATACGCAGTATTTT. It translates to CASSPILQGRADTQYF.

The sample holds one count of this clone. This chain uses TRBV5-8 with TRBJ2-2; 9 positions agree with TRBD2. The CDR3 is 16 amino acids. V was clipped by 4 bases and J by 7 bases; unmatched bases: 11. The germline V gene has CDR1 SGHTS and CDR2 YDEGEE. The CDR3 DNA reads TGTGCCAGCAGCCCCGGGGTAGCGGGAGATGTCGGGGAGCTGTTTTTT. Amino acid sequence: CASSPGVAGDVGELFF.

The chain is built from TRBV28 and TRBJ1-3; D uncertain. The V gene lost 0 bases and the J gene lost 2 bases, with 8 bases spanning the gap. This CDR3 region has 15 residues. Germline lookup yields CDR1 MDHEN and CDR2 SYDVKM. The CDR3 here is CASSLWADAGNTIYF. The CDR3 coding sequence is TGTGCCAGCAGTTTATGGGCAGATGCTGGAAACACCATATATTTT.

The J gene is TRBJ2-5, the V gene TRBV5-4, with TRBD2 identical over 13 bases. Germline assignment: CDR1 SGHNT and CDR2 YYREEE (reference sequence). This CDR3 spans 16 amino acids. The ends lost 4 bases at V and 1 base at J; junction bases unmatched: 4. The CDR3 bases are TGTGCCAGCAGCCCGGGGACTAGCGGGGTCCAAGAGACCCAGTACTTC. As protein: CASSPGTSGVQETQYF.

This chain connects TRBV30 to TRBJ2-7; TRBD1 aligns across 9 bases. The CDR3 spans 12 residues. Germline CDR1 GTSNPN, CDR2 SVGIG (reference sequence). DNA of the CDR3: TGTGCCTGGAGAGACCCGGGACAGGGAATTAGAGTC. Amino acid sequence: CAWRDPGQGIRV.

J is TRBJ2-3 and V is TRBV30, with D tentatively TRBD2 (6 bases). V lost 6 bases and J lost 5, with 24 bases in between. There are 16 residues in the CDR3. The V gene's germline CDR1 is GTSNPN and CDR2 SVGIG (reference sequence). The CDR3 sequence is CACSNCGTPWGDTQYF. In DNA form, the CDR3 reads TGTGCCTGCTCTAACTGCGGGACCCCCTGGGGAGATACGCAGTATTTT.

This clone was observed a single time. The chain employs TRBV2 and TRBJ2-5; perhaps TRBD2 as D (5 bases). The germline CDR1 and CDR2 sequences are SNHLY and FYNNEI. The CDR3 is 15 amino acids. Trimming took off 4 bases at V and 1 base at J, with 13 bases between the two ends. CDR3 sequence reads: CASSGNGLVQETQYF. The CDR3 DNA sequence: TGTGCCAGCAGTGGAAACGGACTCGTCCAAGAGACCCAGTACTTC.

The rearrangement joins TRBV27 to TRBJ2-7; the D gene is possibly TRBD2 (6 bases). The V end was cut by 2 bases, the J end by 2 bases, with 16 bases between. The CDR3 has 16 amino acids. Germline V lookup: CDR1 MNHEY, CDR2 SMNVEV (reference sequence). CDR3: CASSLKGGGTAYEQYF. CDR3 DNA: TGTGCCAGCAGTTTAAAGGGCGGCGGGACGGCCTACGAGCAGTACTTC.

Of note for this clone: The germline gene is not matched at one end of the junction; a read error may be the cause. The CDR3: CASSLSETSRDF. CDR3 DNA: TGTGCCAGCAGCTTATCTGAGACTAGCAGGGATTTT. This sequence joins TRBV11-2 and TRBJ2-3, with TRBD2 matching 7 bases. CDR3 length: 12 residues. Germline assignment: CDR1 SGHAT and CDR2 FQNNGV.